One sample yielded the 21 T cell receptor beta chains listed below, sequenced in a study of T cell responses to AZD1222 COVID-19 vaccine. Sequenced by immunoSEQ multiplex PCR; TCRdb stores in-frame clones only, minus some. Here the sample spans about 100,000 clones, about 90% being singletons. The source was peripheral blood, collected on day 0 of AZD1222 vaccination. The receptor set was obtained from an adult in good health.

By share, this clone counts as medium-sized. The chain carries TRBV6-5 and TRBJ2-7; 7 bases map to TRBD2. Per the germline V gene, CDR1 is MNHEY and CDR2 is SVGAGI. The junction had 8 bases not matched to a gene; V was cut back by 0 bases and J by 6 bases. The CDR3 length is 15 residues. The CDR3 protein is CASSYSLAGLSEQYF. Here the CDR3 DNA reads TGTGCCAGCAGTTACTCGTTAGCGGGTCTTTCCGAGCAGTACTTC.

DNA of the CDR3: TGTGCCAGCAGCTCTGGGACCTTGACGGGTTCGGGCTACACCTTC. Residues: CASSSGTLTGSGYTF. The chain uses TRBV7-9 and TRBJ1-2; a possible D gene is TRBD1 (5 bases). The CDR3 is made up of 15 amino acids. Trimming removed 4 bases at V and 8 bases at J, with 20 bases between. Germline V gives CDR1 SEHNR, CDR2 FQNEAQ (reference sequence). Together with reference TRBV7-9 and TRBJ1-2, the CDR3 gives the full variable domain: DTGVSQNPRHKITKRGQNVTFRCDPISEHNRLYWYRQTLGQGPEFLTYFQNEAQLEKSRLLSDRFSAERPKGSFSTLEIQRTEQGDSAMYLCASSSGTLTGSGYTFGSGTRLTVV.

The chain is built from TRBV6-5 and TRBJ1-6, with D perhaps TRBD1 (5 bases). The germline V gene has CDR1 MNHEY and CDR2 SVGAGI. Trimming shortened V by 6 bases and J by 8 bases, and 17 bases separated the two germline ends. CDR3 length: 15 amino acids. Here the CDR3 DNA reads TGTGCCAGCAGCCAACCTCTCGGGGCGGATTCACCCCTCCACTTT. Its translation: CASSQPLGADSPLHF.

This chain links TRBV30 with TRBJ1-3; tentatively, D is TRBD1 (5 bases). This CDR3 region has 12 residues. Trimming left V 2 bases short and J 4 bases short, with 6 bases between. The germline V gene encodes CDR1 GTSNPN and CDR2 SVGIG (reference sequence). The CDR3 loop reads CAWSPGGNTIYF. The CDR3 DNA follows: TGTGCCTGGAGTCCAGGGGGAAACACCATATATTTT.

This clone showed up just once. The DNA of the CDR3 is TGTGCCAGCAGTGAAAGGAGGACAGGGGTCGATGGCTACACCTTC. Translated: CASSERRTGVDGYTF. The chain is built from TRBV6-1 and TRBJ1-2, with 9 bases matching TRBD1. V gave up 2 bases and J gave up 6 bases; unmatched junction bases: 7. The CDR3 runs to 15 residues. Germline V gene sequence: CDR1 MNHNS, CDR2 SASEGT.

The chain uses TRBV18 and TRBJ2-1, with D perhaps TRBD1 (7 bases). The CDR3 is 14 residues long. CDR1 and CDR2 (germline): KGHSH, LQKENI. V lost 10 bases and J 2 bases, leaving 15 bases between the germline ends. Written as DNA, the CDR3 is TGTGCCACCCAGGGGGGAGGTCCCTACAATGAGCAGTTCTTC. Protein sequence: CATQGGGPYNEQFF.

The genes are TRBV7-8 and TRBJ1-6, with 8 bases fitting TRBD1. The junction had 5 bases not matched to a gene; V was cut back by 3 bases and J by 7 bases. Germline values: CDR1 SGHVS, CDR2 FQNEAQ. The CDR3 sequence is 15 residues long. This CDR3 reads CASSLDRVGNSPLHF. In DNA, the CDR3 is TGTGCCAGCAGCTTGGACAGGGTGGGGAATTCACCCCTCCACTTT.

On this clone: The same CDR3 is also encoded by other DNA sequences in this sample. CDR3 in DNA: TGTGCCAGCAGTTACTCGATAGCTACCGGGGAGCTGTTTTTT. Residues: CASSYSIATGELFF. V usage is TRBV6-5 and J usage is TRBJ2-2; D unclear. The CDR3 is made up of 14 amino acids. Germline lookup yields CDR1 MNHEY and CDR2 SVGAGI. Trimming took 0 bases from V and 5 from J, leaving 7 bases between them.

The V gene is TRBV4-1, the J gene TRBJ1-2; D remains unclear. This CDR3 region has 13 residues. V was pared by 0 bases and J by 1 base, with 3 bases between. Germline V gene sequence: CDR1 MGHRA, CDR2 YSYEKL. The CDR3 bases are TGCGCCAGCAGCCAAGAGAATAACTATGGCTACACCTTC. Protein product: CASSQENNYGYTF.

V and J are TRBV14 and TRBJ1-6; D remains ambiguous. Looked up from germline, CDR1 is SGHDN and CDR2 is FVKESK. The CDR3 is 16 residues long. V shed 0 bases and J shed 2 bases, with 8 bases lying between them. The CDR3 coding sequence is TGTGCCAGCAGCCAAGATCGAACAGCCTATAATTCACCCCTCCACTTT. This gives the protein CASSQDRTAYNSPLHF.

The DNA of the CDR3 is TGCGCCAGCAGCTTGGCCGCAGGGGGCGGTTTACTCGGTGGCTACACCTTC. Encoded protein: CASSLAAGGGLLGGYTF. This sequence joins TRBV5-1 and TRBJ1-2; 8 bases are shared with TRBD1. With 0 bases clipped from V and 7 bases from J, the junction kept 14 bases outside the gene matches. The length of the CDR3 is 17 residues. Germline V gene data show CDR1 as SGHRS and CDR2 as YFSETQ.

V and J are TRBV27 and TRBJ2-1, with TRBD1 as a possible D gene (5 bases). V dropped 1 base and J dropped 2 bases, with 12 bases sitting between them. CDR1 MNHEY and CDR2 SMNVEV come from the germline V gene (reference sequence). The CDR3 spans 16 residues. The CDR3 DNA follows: TGTGCCAGCAGTTTATATTACAGGAGTACCTACAATGAGCAGTTCTTC. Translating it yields CASSLYYRSTYNEQFF.

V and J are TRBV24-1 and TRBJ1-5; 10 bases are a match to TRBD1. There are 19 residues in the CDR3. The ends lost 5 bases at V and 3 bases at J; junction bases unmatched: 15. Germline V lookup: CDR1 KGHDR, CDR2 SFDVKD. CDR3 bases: TGTGCCACCAGTGGTCAGGACAGGGGGGCCCCTTCTTTCAATCAGCCCCAGCATTTT. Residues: CATSGQDRGAPSFNQPQHF.

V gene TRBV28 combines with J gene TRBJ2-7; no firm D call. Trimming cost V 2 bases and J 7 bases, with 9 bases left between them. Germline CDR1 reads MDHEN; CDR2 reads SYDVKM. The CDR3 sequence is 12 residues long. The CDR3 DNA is TGTGCCAGCAGTTTAAACCTGGGGGAGCAGTACTTC. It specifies CASSLNLGEQYF.

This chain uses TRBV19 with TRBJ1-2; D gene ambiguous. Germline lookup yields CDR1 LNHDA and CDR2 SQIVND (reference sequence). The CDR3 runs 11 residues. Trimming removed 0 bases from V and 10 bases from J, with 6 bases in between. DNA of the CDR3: TGTGCCAGTAGTATAGATAACGACTACACCTTC. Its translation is CASSIDNDYTF.

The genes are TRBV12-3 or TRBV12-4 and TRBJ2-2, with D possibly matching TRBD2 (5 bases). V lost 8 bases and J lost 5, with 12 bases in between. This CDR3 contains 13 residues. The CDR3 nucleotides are TGTGCCAGCCCCTCTGAGGGAACCGGGGAGCTGTTTTTT. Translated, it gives CASPSEGTGELFF.

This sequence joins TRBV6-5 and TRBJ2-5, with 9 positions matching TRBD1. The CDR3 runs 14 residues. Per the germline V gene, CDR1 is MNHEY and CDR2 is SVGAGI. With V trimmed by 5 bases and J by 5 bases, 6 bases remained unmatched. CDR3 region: CASSSYRGRETQYF. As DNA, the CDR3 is TGTGCCAGCAGTAGCTACAGGGGGCGCGAGACCCAGTACTTC.

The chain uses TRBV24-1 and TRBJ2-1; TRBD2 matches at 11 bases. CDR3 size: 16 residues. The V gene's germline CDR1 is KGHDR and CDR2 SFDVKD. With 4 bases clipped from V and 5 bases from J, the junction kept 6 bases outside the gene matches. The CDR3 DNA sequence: TGTGCCACCAGTGAAGCCGGGACTAGCGGAGACAATGAGCAGTTCTTC. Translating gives CATSEAGTSGDNEQFF.

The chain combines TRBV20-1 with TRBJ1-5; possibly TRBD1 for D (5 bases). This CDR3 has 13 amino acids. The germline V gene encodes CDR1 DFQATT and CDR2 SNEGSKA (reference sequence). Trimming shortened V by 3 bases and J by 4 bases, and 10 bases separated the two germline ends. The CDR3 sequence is CSASAGPNQPQHF. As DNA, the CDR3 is TGCAGTGCTAGTGCGGGGCCTAATCAGCCCCAGCATTTT.

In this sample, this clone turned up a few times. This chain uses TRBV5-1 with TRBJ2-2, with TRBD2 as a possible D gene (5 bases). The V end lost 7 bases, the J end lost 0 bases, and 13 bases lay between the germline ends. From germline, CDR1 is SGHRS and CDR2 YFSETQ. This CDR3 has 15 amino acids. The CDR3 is CASSPGSPNTGELFF. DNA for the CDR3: TGCGCCAGCTCCCCGGGGTCGCCGAACACCGGGGAGCTGTTTTTT.

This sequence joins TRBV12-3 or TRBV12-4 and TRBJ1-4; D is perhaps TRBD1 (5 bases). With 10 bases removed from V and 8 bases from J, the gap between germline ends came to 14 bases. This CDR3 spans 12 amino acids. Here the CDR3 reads CATGTAREKLFF. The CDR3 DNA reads TGTGCCACCGGGACCGCTAGGGAAAAACTGTTTTTT.